This entry describes one T cell receptor beta chain. This clonotype was recorded many times. The antigen this receptor binds is unknown. The record has no base qualities; no much larger clone is one base away. The data originate from a study of CD8 T cells in ankylosing spondylitis listed by TCRdb under 2017. Regarding the research as a whole: T cell receptor beta repertoires were profiled in healthy donors and ankylosing spondylitis patients so that disease-linked TCR variants could be found. The full study cohort comprised roughly 24 ankylosing spondylitis patients and roughly 110 healthy donors. Peripheral blood was sampled, and synovial fluid was also collected from ankylosing spondylitis patients. Overall study outcomes, separate from this receptor: The disease-linked clones showed a CD8+ phenotype and occurred at relatively low frequencies in peripheral blood. Some motif variants were previously reported in synovial fluid and blood of reactive arthritis patients, suggesting common disease-initiation mechanisms. According to the report, matched synovial fluid samples from ankylosing spondylitis patients were significantly enriched for the disease-linked clones. Blood from ankylosing spondylitis patients appeared to be characterized by a TCR beta motif composed of 7 to 9 highly homologous amino acid variants.

The instrument given in TCRdb is Illumina HiSeq 2500. Quantitative 5'-RACE with molecular barcodes was the method used to prepare the TCR beta libraries. Regarding the original processing steps: A new computational method based on a probabilistic model of VDJ rearrangement was used to identify disease-linked TCR variants. Clones were called with MiXCR by TCRdb after fastp trimmed the public reads at Q25, and only in-frame beta chains were retained. Identical CDR3 protein sequences are pooled into one entry, listed with their most common genes and DNA. Clone size and V and J calls follow TCRdb, not the original study. Across this sample there are approximately 520,000 distinct CDR3 sequences, with about 5.2% seen only once. The top ten clonotypes cover roughly 3.5% of the sample. The trim is 5 bases for V and 2 bases for J, with a gap of 19 bases between the germline ends. CDR1 DFQATT and CDR2 SNEGSKA are derived from the germline V gene (reference sequence). From its cysteine to its phenylalanine, the CDR3 spans 16 amino acids. Here the CDR3 DNA is all that survives: 48 bases in frame from base 1.

The rearranged segments are TRBV20-1 and TRBJ1-5; the D gene is not confidently resolved. The receptor comes from a male donor with ankylosing spondylitis. Sequenced sample: blood, either unsorted or a sorted T cell fraction (not recorded which). The bases read TGCAGTGCTCTCGGATTTGGGCGGCGAGGCAATCAGCCCCAGCATTTT. This sequence encodes CSALGFGRRGNQPQHF.